This TCR beta chain was captured in a study of low-dose radiotherapy and immunotherapy resistance in tumors. Study overall: Aspirin 300 mg was given orally each day for four cycles from cycle 1 day 1.

Primers targeting TRAV and TRBV primed first-strand cDNA, covering alpha and beta chains. Using a constant-region primer together with a V-primer adapter, TCRs were subjected to 20 to 25 PCR cycles of amplification. In vitro transcription was used to amplify the isolated mRNA. TCRdb re-derived calls from the reads in MiXCR, one entry per CDR3 protein. The data show about 91,000 distinct CDR3 sequences, under 25% seen once. Time point here: after trial treatment. Described treatment: LDRT plus nivolumab, ipilimumab, low-dose cyclophosphamide and aspirin (RACIN trial). This CDR3 has 14 residues. The V gene end was trimmed by 4 bases and the J gene end by 4 bases; junction bases not matched to a gene: 5. CDR1 is SGHNT, CDR2 YYREEE, per germline (reference sequence).

Source: PBMCs, taken after low-dose radiotherapy plus immunotherapy. This sequence originates from a female donor with ovarian cancer. The genes are TRBV5-4 and TRBJ2-1; 7 bases match TRBD2. CDR3 residues: CASSVSGEYNEQFF. CDR3 nucleotides: TGTGCCAGCAGCGTCAGCGGGGAATACAATGAGCAGTTCTTC.